One and the same sample provided the 18 T cell receptor beta chains below, sequenced in a study of tumor and adjacent non-tumor tissue in lung cancer. TCRbeta libraries were built with three rounds of nested PCR, modified from ARM-PCR. One entry per CDR3 protein, called by TCRdb with MiXCR from the multiplex PCR reads. The sample yields around 200,000 distinct CDR3 sequences, about two thirds seen once. This sample's RNA came from whole unsorted tissue. Sequencing was carried out using lung tumor tissue. These receptors all stem from a man in his 60s with non-small cell lung cancer.

The chain employs TRBV12-3 or TRBV12-4 and TRBJ2-7; 8 bases are shared with TRBD2. J gave up 6 bases and V 5 bases, and 9 bases lay outside the gene matches. This CDR3 region has 14 residues. The CDR3 nucleotides read TGTGCCAGCAGTCCCGGGGGGGACTTCTGCGAGCAGTACTTC. It specifies CASSPGGDFCEQYF.

On this clonotype itself: Being one base from a much bigger clone, this may be a read error. This chain uses TRBV29-1 with TRBJ2-4; TRBD2 might be the D (5 bases). The germline V gene encodes CDR1 SQVTM and CDR2 ANQGSEA. There are 16 residues in the CDR3. V was clipped by 4 bases and J by 0 bases, with 16 bases between them. The CDR3 DNA sequence: TGCAGCGTTGGGAAAGAGGGCCGGCTAGCCAAAAACATTCAGTACTTC. This encodes CSVGKEGRLAKNIQYF.

With regard to this clonotype: This may be a read error: a much more frequent sequence differs by one nucleotide. V is TRBV12-3 or TRBV12-4 and J is TRBJ2-2, with D possibly matching TRBD1 (8 bases). This CDR3 contains 18 residues. CDR3 DNA sequence: TGTTCCAGTCTTCCAGGGGGCTTGGCGGGAGTAAGCACCGGGGAGCTGTTTTTT. It codes for CSSLPGGLAGVSTGELFF.

This clonotype was picked up one time. The junction does not match germline at one end; this may be a read error. The chain recombines TRBV20-1 with TRBJ1-5, with 7 bases matching TRBD1. Germline V gene lookup returns CDR1 DFQATT and CDR2 SNEGSKA (reference sequence). The CDR3 sequence is 15 residues long. The CDR3 sequence is CSARDTGDSNQPQHF. CDR3 nucleotides: TGCAGTGCTAGGGATACAGGGGACAGCAATCAGCCCCAGCACTTT.

The chain couples TRBV20-1 to TRBJ1-2; D remains ambiguous. CDR3 size: 18 residues. Trimming pared 8 bases from V and 2 bases from J, leaving 30 bases between. CDR1 DFQATT and CDR2 SNEGSKA come from the germline V gene (reference sequence). This CDR3 reads CSTRDRGHPSPRNYGYTF. CDR3 nucleotide sequence: TGCAGTACCAGAGATCGCGGGCACCCGTCTCCCCGAAACTATGGCTACACCTTC.

A note on this clonotype: Its ends do not fully match the called genes, so a read error is possible. The J gene is TRBJ2-3, the V gene TRBV6-6, with 7 bases aligning to TRBD2. Germline-derived CDR1 and CDR2 are MNHNY and SVGAGI (reference sequence). CDR3 size: 13 residues. CDR3 protein: CTSSYSWGGTQYF. DNA of the CDR3: TGTACCAGCAGTTACTCTTGGGGGGGTACGCAGTATTTT.

This clonotype was seen a handful of times. The rearrangement links TRBV24-1 to TRBJ2-1, with D possibly TRBD1 on 7 matching bases. V was cut by 1 base and J by 0 bases, with 18 bases left in between. The CDR3 extends over 19 amino acids. The germline V gene encodes CDR1 KGHDR and CDR2 SFDVKD. This CDR3 is CATSDFTQGGSSSYNEQFF. In nucleotides, the CDR3 is TGTGCCACCAGTGATTTTACCCAGGGGGGTTCTAGCTCCTACAATGAGCAGTTCTTC.

This clonotype has more than one count but fewer than ten. The rearrangement links TRBV20-1 to TRBJ1-3; D not certain. CDR3 size: 14 residues. Germline lookup yields CDR1 DFQATT and CDR2 SNEGSKA (reference sequence). The V end lost 6 bases, the J end lost 0 bases, and 12 bases lay between the germline ends. The CDR3, as DNA: TGCAGTGCATTCTACTTGAGCTCTGGAAACACCATATATTTT. Translation: CSAFYLSSGNTIYF.

This clonotype was found many times. This sequence joins TRBV11-3 and TRBJ2-1; possible D gene TRBD2, 5 bases. CDR1 and CDR2 (germline): SGHNT, YENEEA. This CDR3 is 14 amino acids long. The germline V and J ends were trimmed by 1 base and 10 bases, with 14 bases remaining between them. CDR3 in amino acids: CASSLAGRIWEQFF. The CDR3 nucleotides are TGTGCCAGCAGCTTAGCGGGAAGGATATGGGAGCAGTTCTTC.

The chain uses TRBV7-2 and TRBJ2-3; D gene ambiguous. Germline lookup yields CDR1 SGHTA and CDR2 FQGNSA. V shed 8 bases and J shed 2 bases, with 8 bases lying between them. The CDR3 is made up of 12 amino acids. The CDR3 DNA reads TGTGCCAGCGGCCACTACACAGATACGCAGTATTTT. Protein: CASGHYTDTQYF.

Ten or more counts support this clonotype. The chain uses TRBV12-3 or TRBV12-4 and TRBJ2-2; TRBD2 matches 10 bases. This CDR3 has 16 residues. V was clipped by 6 bases and J by 6 bases; unmatched bases: 10. The CDR3: CASSQPAGGPPGELFF. In nucleotides, the CDR3 is TGTGCCAGCAGCCAACCAGCGGGAGGGCCCCCCGGGGAGCTGTTTTTT.

As for this clonotype: Relative to the germline gene, one junction end is altered; a read error may explain this. The chain employs TRBV6-1 and TRBJ1-5; D ambiguous. Germline-derived CDR1 and CDR2 are MNHNS and SASEGT. The length of the CDR3 is 14 residues. CDR3 amino acids: CASSEVWMGHPQRF. CDR3 nucleotides: TGTGCCAGCAGTGAAGTTTGGATGGGTCACCCCCAGCGTTTT.

As for this clonotype: One junction end disagrees with the germline gene, perhaps due to a read error. The chain employs TRBV29-1 and TRBJ2-5; TRBD1 might be the D (5 bases). The CDR3 loop spans 12 amino acids. The germline gives CDR1 SQVTM, CDR2 ANQGSEA. CDR3 coding DNA: TGCAGTGCTGACGCAGGGCGTGAGACCCAATACTTC. It yields the protein CSADAGRETQYF.

This chain joins TRBV5-4 and TRBJ2-3, with 8 bases identical to TRBD2. V dropped 3 bases and J dropped 1; count of bases not matched to a gene: 1. The CDR3 is made up of 14 amino acids. Looked up from germline, CDR1 is SGHNT and CDR2 is YYREEE (reference sequence). The CDR3 loop reads CASSSGGGTDTQYF. The CDR3 DNA reads as TGTGCCAGCAGCTCGGGGGGGGGCACAGATACGCAGTATTTT.

On this clonotype itself: One end of the junction fails to match germline, which may point to a read error. J is TRBJ2-5 and V is TRBV6-5, with D unresolved. In germline, CDR1 is MNHEY, CDR2 SVGAGI. The CDR3 is 14 amino acids. The CDR3 nucleotides are TGTGCCAGCAGTGATACCAGGACCGCGTGGGCCCAGAACTTC. Translation gives CASSDTRTAWAQNF.

In its sample, this clonotype was seen a few times. The V and J genes are TRBV4-3 and TRBJ2-1; D may be TRBD1 (5 bases). Germline CDR1 LGHNA, CDR2 YSLEER. CDR3 length: 13 residues. The germline V and J ends were trimmed by 1 base and 5 bases, with 6 bases remaining between them. The CDR3 loop reads CASSQVTDNEQFF. In DNA, the CDR3 is TGCGCCAGCAGCCAAGTGACAGACAATGAGCAGTTCTTC.

As to this clonotype: Sequence at one end of the junction differs from germline and may be a read error. The V call is TRBV20-1, the J call TRBJ2-6; D possibly matches TRBD1 or TRBD2 (6 bases each). The CDR3 loop spans 15 amino acids. Germline V gives CDR1 DFQATT, CDR2 SNEGSKA (reference sequence). Here the CDR3 DNA reads TGTAGTGCCCTGAGAGGGGGGACTTGGGCCAACGTCCTGACTTTC. Protein product: CSALRGGTWANVLTF.

This clonotype has more than one count but fewer than ten. The gene calls are TRBV20-1 and TRBJ2-3, with 9 bases lining up with TRBD2. Unmatched junction bases numbered 5, after V lost 2 bases and J lost 5 bases. The CDR3 loop spans 14 amino acids. Germline V gene sequence: CDR1 DFQATT, CDR2 SNEGSKA (reference sequence). Here the CDR3 reads CSARYSGGKDTQYF. Here the CDR3 DNA reads TGCAGTGCTAGATATAGCGGGGGTAAAGATACGCAGTATTTT.